This is a list of T cell receptor beta chains from one sample in a study of CD4 T cells in relation to SARS-CoV-2 and coronaviruses. This table comes from immunoSEQ multiplex PCR, and its TCRdb copy is limited to in-frame clones, with some not included. Among 60,000 to 80,000 clones, around 87% were seen once, and the ten largest hold roughly 1.5%. What was sequenced was memory CD4+ T cells from PBMCs. These receptors were collected from a human donor in good health. Each CDR3 is given without its conserved first and last residue. D genes are given only for firm matches.

CDR3: ATSSPTGGTKNIQY
V: TRBV15
D: TRBD1

CDR3: ASSLGDLGSPLH
V: TRBV27
D: .

CDR3: ASSRQLSSYEQY
V: TRBV19
D: .

CDR3: ASSQGGENIQY
V: TRBV4-3
D: .

CDR3: ASSPRATGEGYT
V: TRBV5-1
D: TRBD1

CDR3: ASGKVRREQY
V: TRBV6-5
D: .

CDR3: ASSSVTGNGYT
V: TRBV12-3/TRBV12-4
D: .

CDR3: SVGAGGPGTGELF
V: TRBV29-1
D: TRBD2

CDR3: ASSDSGGDNEQF
V: TRBV2
D: .

CDR3: ASSPGLTYEQY
V: TRBV6-2/TRBV6-3
D: .

CDR3: ASRRIGTSGSIYTQY
V: TRBV27
D: TRBD2

CDR3: ATSETGDYGYT
V: TRBV24-1
D: TRBD1

CDR3: ASSRYEADTQY
V: TRBV27
D: .

CDR3: ASSPPTGNIQY
V: TRBV18
D: .

CDR3: ASSSLAGGSTDTQY
V: TRBV5-1
D: TRBD2

CDR3: ASLGFGYGYT
V: TRBV7-8
D: .

CDR3: ASTRDQGGEAF
V: TRBV2
D: .

CDR3: ASTPRAETSYEQY
V: TRBV5-1
D: .

CDR3: ASSEVGGGTGEKLF
V: TRBV6-1
D: .

CDR3: ASSLSDSSYGYT
V: TRBV7-8
D: .

CDR3: ASSLVGEQY
V: TRBV7-9
D: .

CDR3: ASSVGGGETYEQY
V: TRBV5-1
D: TRBD2

CDR3: ASYGGTSYGNTIY
V: TRBV19
D: .

CDR3: ATSGQGATGELF
V: TRBV24-1
D: TRBD1

CDR3: ASSLTPGQGDNSNQPQH
V: TRBV18
D: TRBD1

CDR3: ASSQGPEERVGNEQF
V: TRBV3-1/TRBV3-2
D: .

CDR3: SVGTDYGYT
V: TRBV29-1
D: .

CDR3: SVEELKATPPSEQF
V: TRBV29-1
D: .

CDR3: ASRDRGAGNTIY
V: TRBV2
D: TRBD1

CDR3: ASSGDLGPGYNEQF
V: TRBV19
D: .

CDR3: ASSSTSGGLEQY
V: TRBV7-9
D: TRBD2

CDR3: ATSENGLAGASTDTQY
V: TRBV24-1
D: TRBD2

CDR3: ASSLVFGAHHDQPQH
V: TRBV7-9
D: .

CDR3: ASSLDGSNSPLH
V: TRBV5-4
D: .

CDR3: ASGQTQAGTGELF
V: TRBV5-1
D: .